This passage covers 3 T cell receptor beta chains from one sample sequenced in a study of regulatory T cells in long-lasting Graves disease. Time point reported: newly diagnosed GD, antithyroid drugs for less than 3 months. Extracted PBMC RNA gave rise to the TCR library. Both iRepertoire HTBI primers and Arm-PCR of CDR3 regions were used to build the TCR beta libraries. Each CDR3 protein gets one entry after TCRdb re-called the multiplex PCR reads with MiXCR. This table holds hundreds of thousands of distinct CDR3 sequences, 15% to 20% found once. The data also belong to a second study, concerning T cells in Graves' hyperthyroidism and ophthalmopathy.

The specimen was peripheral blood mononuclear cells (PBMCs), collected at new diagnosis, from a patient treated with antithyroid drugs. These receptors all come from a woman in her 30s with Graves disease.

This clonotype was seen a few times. CDR3 bases: TGTGCCAGCCCTACGGGTGTTGCTAGCGGGAATAGTATACAATGTGAGCAGTTCTTC. Translation gives CASPTGVASGNSIQCEQFF. The chain carries TRBV10-3 and TRBJ2-1; 9 nucleotides agree with TRBD2. The CDR3 loop spans 19 amino acids. The J segment lost 9 bases and the V segment lost 10 bases, leaving 28 bases of the junction unmatched. Germline V lookup: CDR1 ENHRY, CDR2 SYGVKD.

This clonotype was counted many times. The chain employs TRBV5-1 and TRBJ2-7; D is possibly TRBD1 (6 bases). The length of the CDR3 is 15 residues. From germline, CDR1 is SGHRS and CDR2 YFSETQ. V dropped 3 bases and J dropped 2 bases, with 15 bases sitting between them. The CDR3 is CASSSFRGSAYEQYF. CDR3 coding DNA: TGCGCCAGCAGCTCCTTCAGGGGTTCCGCCTACGAGCAGTACTTC.

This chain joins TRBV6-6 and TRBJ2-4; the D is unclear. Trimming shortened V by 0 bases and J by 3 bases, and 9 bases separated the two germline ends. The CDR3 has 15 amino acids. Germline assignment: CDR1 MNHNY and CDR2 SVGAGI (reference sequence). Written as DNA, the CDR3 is TGTGCCAGCAGTTACTCGGGCGAGTACAAAAACATTCAGTACTTC. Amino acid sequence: CASSYSGEYKNIQYF.